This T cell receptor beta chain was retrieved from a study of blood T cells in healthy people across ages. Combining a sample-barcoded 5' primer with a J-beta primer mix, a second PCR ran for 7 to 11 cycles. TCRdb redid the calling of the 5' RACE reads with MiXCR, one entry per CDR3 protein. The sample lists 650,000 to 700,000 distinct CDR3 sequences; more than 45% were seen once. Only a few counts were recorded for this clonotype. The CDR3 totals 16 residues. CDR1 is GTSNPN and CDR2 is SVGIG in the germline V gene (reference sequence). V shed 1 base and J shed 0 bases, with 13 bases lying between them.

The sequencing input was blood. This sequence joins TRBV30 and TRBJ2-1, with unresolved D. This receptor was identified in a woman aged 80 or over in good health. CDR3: CAWSASWRSSYNEQFF. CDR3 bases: TGTGCCTGGAGTGCCTCGTGGAGAAGCTCCTACAATGAGCAGTTCTTC.